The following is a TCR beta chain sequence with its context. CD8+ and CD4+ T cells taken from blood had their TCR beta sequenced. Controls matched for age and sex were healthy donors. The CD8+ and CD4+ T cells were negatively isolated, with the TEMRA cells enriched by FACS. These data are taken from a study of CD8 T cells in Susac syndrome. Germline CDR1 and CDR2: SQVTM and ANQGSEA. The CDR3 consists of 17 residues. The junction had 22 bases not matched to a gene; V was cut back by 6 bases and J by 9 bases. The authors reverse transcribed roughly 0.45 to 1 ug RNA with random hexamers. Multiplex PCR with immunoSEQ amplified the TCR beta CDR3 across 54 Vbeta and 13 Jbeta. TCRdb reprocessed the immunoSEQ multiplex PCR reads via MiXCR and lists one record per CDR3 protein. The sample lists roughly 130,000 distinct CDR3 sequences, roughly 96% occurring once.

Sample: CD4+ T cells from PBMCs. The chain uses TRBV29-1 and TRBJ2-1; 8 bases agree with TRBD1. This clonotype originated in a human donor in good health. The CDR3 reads CSVPGQAPYSRFSEQFF. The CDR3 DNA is TGCAGCGTCCCGGGACAGGCCCCTTACTCCCGGTTTTCTGAGCAGTTCTTC.